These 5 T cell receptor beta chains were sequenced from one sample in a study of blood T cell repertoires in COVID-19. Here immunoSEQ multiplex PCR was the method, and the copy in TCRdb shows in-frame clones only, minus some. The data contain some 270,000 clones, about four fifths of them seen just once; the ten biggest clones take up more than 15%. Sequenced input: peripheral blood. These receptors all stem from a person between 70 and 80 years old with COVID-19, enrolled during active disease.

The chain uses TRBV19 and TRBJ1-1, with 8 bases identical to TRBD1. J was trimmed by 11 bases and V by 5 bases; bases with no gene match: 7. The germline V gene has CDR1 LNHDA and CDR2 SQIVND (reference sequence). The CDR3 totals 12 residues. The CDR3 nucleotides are TGTGCCAGTAGTGGACAGGGATTGTTGGCTTTCTTT. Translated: CASSGQGLLAFF. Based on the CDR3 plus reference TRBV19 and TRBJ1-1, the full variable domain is DGGITQSPKYLFRKEGQNVTLSCEQNLNHDAMYWYRQDPGQGLRLIYYSQIVNDFQKGDIAEGYSVSREKKESFPLTVTSAQKNPTAFYLCASSGQGLLAFFGQGTRLTVV.

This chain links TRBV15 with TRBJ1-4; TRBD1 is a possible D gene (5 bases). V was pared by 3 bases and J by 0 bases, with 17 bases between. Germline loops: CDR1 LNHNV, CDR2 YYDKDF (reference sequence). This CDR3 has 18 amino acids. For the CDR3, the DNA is TGTGCCACCAGCAGTCTCTCCGGGGGAAGGGCAACTAATGAAAAACTGTTTTTT. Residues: CATSSLSGGRATNEKLFF.

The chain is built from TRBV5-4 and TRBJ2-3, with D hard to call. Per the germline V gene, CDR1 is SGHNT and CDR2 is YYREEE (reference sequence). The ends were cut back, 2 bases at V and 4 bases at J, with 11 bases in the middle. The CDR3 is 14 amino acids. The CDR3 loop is CASSLAIAPDTQYF. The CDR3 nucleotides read TGTGCCAGCAGCTTAGCCATAGCCCCAGATACGCAGTATTTT.

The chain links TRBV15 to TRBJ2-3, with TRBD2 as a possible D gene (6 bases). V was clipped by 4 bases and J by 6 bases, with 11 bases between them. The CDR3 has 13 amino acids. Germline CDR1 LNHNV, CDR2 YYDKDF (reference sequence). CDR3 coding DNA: TGTGCCACCAGCAAGGCGGGACTGGATACGCAGTATTTT. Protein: CATSKAGLDTQYF.

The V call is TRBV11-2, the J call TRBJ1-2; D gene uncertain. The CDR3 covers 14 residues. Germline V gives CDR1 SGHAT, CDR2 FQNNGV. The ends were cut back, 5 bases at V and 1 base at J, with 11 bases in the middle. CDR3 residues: CASSLNRGNYGYTF. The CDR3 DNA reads TGTGCCAGCAGCCTAAACCGGGGTAACTATGGCTACACCTTC. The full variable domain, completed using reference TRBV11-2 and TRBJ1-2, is EAGVAQSPRYKIIEKRQSVAFWCNPISGHATLYWYQQILGQGPKLLIQFQNNGVVDDSQLPKDRFSAERLKGVDSTLKIQPAKLEDSAVYLCASSLNRGNYGYTFGSGTRLTVV.